This TCR beta chain comes out of a study of T cell repertoires in cytomegalovirus infection. About the study: Evidence of both CMV infection and a matching HLA type came from public TCR beta signatures. The study's findings and limits: Dominant in the ex vivo response were TCR beta clonotypes restricted by HLA-C and specific for CMV. The study identified carriers of CMV plus the relevant HLA from cumulative public TCR beta family frequency.

The CDR3 has 13 residues. V lost 8 bases to trimming and J lost 4 bases, with 13 bases between them. This clonotype was detected ten times or more. Its target is unknown. TCRdb re-called the reads through MiXCR, storing one row per CDR3 protein. The top ten hold about 18% of the sample, which has 50,000 or so distinct CDR3 sequences, 20% seen once. The rearrangement links TRBV12-3 or TRBV12-4 to TRBJ2-3; D unresolved. The TCR sequence derives from a human donor in good health (CMV status not recorded). Some clones in this sample may be carry-over from other donors' samples. The sample taken for sequencing was PBMCs, sequenced either directly or after in vitro stimulation (not recorded which). Written as DNA, the CDR3 is TGTGCCAGCGCCTGGGCGGATTCAGATACGCAGTATTTT. Its translation is CASAWADSDTQYF.